A single sample gave rise to the 8 T cell receptor beta chains below, sequenced in a study of regulatory T cells in long-lasting Graves disease. Sample time point: newly diagnosed GD, antithyroid drugs for less than 3 months. Researchers made the TCR library from RNA that was extracted from PBMCs. With iRepertoire HTBI primers and Arm-PCR of CDR3 regions, TCR beta libraries were built. TCRdb passed the multiplex PCR reads through MiXCR, listing each CDR3 protein once. The sample comprises over 200,000 distinct CDR3 sequences, 15% to 20% of which are singletons, and 12% to 15% rests with the top ten. This sample was shared with a second study, whose subject was T cells in Graves' hyperthyroidism and ophthalmopathy.

This material consisted of peripheral blood mononuclear cells (PBMCs), taken at new diagnosis, from a patient treated with antithyroid drugs. The receptors here all came from a woman aged 25 to 39 with Graves disease.

This clonotype was recorded many times. The rearrangement uses TRBV20-1 and TRBJ2-7; 8 nucleotides agree with TRBD1. The J segment lost 2 bases and the V segment lost 7 bases, leaving 7 bases of the junction unmatched. CDR3 length: 13 residues. Germline V gene data show CDR1 as DFQATT and CDR2 as SNEGSKA (reference sequence). The CDR3 DNA reads as TGCAGTGTAGACAGGGGCCTCACCTACGAGCAGTACTTC. It yields the protein CSVDRGLTYEQYF.

As regards this clonotype: This could be a read error, since a much larger clone is one nucleotide away. This chain joins TRBV9 and TRBJ2-5; 9 bases fit TRBD1. The germline CDR1 and CDR2 sequences are SGDLS and YYNGEE. CDR3 length equals 16 residues. This CDR3 reads CASSVEGDRVTETRYF. The CDR3, as DNA: TGTGCCAGCAGCGTAGAGGGGGACAGGGTTACGGAGACCCGGTACTTC.

The V gene is TRBV10-3, the J gene TRBJ1-1, with 8 bases lining up with TRBD1. J lost 7 bases, V lost 7 bases, and 8 bases had no gene match. The CDR3 is made up of 13 amino acids. Germline CDR1 and CDR2: ENHRY and SYGVKD. This chain's CDR3 is CAITTDREGEAFF. The CDR3 DNA sequence: TGTGCCATCACTACGGACAGGGAGGGTGAAGCTTTCTTT.

The sample holds many counts of this clonotype. V usage is TRBV18 and J usage is TRBJ1-6, with D maybe TRBD1 (6 bases). The CDR3 length is 16 residues. Germline V gene lookup returns CDR1 KGHSH and CDR2 LQKENI. V gave up 1 base and J gave up 7 bases, with 14 bases separating them. CDR3: CASSPQAGAENSPLHF. In DNA, the CDR3 is TGTGCCAGCTCACCACAGGCAGGGGCTGAGAATTCACCCCTCCACTTT.

The chain joins TRBV20-1 to TRBJ2-3; 10 bases line up with TRBD2. The CDR3 loop spans 16 amino acids. Germline-derived CDR1 and CDR2 are DFQATT and SNEGSKA (reference sequence). V lost 4 bases and J lost 4; bases outside the gene matches: 11. The CDR3 region is CSATLPSGSFPDTQYF. CDR3 in DNA: TGCAGTGCTACTCTCCCTAGCGGGAGCTTCCCAGATACGCAGTATTTT.

This clonotype was detected many times. The DNA of the CDR3 is TGTGCCAGCAGTTACTCTCCCCCACTAGGTGGCCCAGATACGCAGTATTTT. The encoded protein is CASSYSPPLGGPDTQYF. The chain is built from TRBV6-2 or TRBV6-3 and TRBJ2-3; D may be TRBD2 (5 bases). This CDR3 comprises 17 residues. Germline V CDR1 and CDR2: MNHEY, SVGEGT. The germline V and J ends were trimmed by 0 bases and 4 bases, with 17 bases remaining between them.

This clonotype has at least ten counts. Here the CDR3 reads CASRLRLETQYF. CDR3 sequence (DNA): TGTGCCAGCAGATTAAGGCTCGAGACCCAGTACTTC. The V gene is TRBV5-6, the J gene TRBJ2-5; D is unresolved. V lost 5 bases to trimming and J lost 5 bases, with 10 bases between them. Germline loops: CDR1 SGHDT, CDR2 YYEEEE. The CDR3 is 12 residues long. Variable domain in full (rest from reference TRBV5-6 and TRBJ2-5): DAGVTQSPTHLIKTRGQQVTLRCSPKSGHDTVSWYQQALGQGPQFIFQYYEEEERQRGNFPDRFSGHQFPNYSSELNVNALLLGDSALYLCASRLRLETQYFGPGTRLLVL.

This clonotype was observed a handful of times. This chain connects TRBV5-1 to TRBJ2-3, with D possibly TRBD1 on 6 matching bases. V lost 0 bases and J 5 bases, leaving 16 bases between the germline ends. CDR1 and CDR2 from the germline V gene are SGHRS and YFSETQ. There are 16 residues in the CDR3. The CDR3 DNA is TGCGCCAGCAGCTTGGTTCCAGGGGCATATGGAGATACGCAGTATTTT. This gives the protein CASSLVPGAYGDTQYF.